These 21 T cell receptor beta chains came from one sample sequenced in a study of CD8 T cells in ankylosing spondylitis. TCRdb analysed the 5' RACE reads with MiXCR anew, one entry per CDR3 protein. In the table there are about 140,000 distinct CDR3 sequences, under 35% of which are singletons. Sequenced: synovial fluid, either unsorted or a sorted T cell fraction (not recorded which). Receptors were obtained from a male donor with ankylosing spondylitis.

This clonotype was observed many times. The gene calls are TRBV6-2 or TRBV6-3 and TRBJ1-5, with TRBD1 identical over 7 bases. This CDR3 is built from 14 residues. Trimming took 4 bases from V and 3 from J; bases not matched to a gene: 3. CDR1 MNHEY and CDR2 SVGEGT come from the germline V gene. DNA of the CDR3: TGTGCCAGCAGTTTTGGACAGGCCAATCAGCCCCAGCATTTT. This translates into CASSFGQANQPQHF.

This clonotype was observed many times. The CDR3 loop reads CASSQAGTGSNYGYTF. The CDR3 DNA sequence: TGCGCCAGCAGCCAAGCCGGGACAGGGTCTAACTATGGCTACACCTTC. The V gene is TRBV4-1, the J gene TRBJ1-2; 9 bases are a match to TRBD1. CDR1 MGHRA and CDR2 YSYEKL come from the germline V gene. This CDR3 region has 16 residues. Trimming cost V 1 base and J 0 bases; bases outside gene matches: 3.

There are a few counts of this clonotype. The CDR3 loop is CASSLVAGATGELFF. CDR3 in DNA: TGCGCCAGCAGCTTGGTTGCAGGGGCCACCGGGGAGCTGTTTTTT. The chain recombines TRBV5-1 with TRBJ2-2, with TRBD1 as a possible D gene (6 bases). Germline assignment: CDR1 SGHRS and CDR2 YFSETQ. Trimming removed 0 bases at V and 4 bases at J, with 10 bases between. CDR3 size: 15 residues. The variable domain in full, completed from reference TRBV5-1 and TRBJ2-2, reads KAGVTQTPRYLIKTRGQQVTLSCSPISGHRSVSWYQQTPGQGLQFLFEYFSETQRNKGNFPGRFSGRQFSNSRSEMNVSTLELGDSALYLCASSLVAGATGELFFGEGSRLTVL.

The chain employs TRBV3-1 and TRBJ2-5, with unresolved D. The CDR3 spans 12 residues. Trimming stripped 4 bases from V and 5 bases from J, with 8 bases between. Germline V gives CDR1 LGHDT, CDR2 YNNKEL (reference sequence). The CDR3 spells CASSPLGETQYF. The DNA for the CDR3 is TGTGCCAGCAGCCCCCTTGGGGAGACCCAGTACTTC.

This rearrangement joins TRBV20-1 to TRBJ2-5, with TRBD1 identical over 7 bases. This CDR3 region has 12 residues. The V gene end was trimmed by 5 bases and the J gene end by 7 bases; junction bases not matched to a gene: 7. Germline V gene lookup returns CDR1 DFQATT and CDR2 SNEGSKA (reference sequence). The CDR3 coding sequence is TGCAGTGCTCGACAGGGTCCGAGGACCCAGTACTTC. Encoded protein: CSARQGPRTQYF.

This clonotype was recorded many times. This rearrangement joins TRBV5-6 to TRBJ1-1, with D possibly TRBD1 on 5 matching bases. The germline V gene encodes CDR1 SGHDT and CDR2 YYEEEE. CDR3 size: 18 residues. The V end was cut by 0 bases, the J end by 0 bases, with 18 bases between. This CDR3 is CASSLARGQRNMNTEAFF. The CDR3 DNA reads as TGTGCCAGCAGCTTGGCCCGGGGCCAAAGAAACATGAACACTGAAGCTTTCTTT.

This clonotype was detected many times. V and J are TRBV5-6 and TRBJ1-5; 11 positions match TRBD1. The CDR3 length is 17 residues. V was pared by 4 bases and J by 7 bases, with 13 bases of the junction left unmatched. Germline V gives CDR1 SGHDT, CDR2 YYEEEE. CDR3 protein: CASSLKAGTGGDQPQHF. DNA of the CDR3: TGTGCCAGCAGCCTAAAAGCCGGGACAGGGGGAGACCAGCCCCAGCATTTT.

The genes are TRBV12-3 or TRBV12-4 and TRBJ2-3; 10 bases fit TRBD1. The CDR3 runs to 20 residues. Trimming took 6 bases from V and 1 from J; bases not matched to a gene: 19. The CDR3 spells CASRPGTGDSRGGGTDTQYF. Here the CDR3 DNA reads TGTGCCAGCAGGCCCGGGACAGGGGATTCGCGGGGTGGTGGCACAGATACGCAGTATTTT.

The rearrangement links TRBV6-1 to TRBJ1-2, with 8 nucleotides matching TRBD1. The CDR3 length is 13 residues. The junction had 9 bases not matched to a gene; V was cut back by 7 bases and J by 8 bases. Germline V gene sequence: CDR1 MNHNS, CDR2 SASEGT. The CDR3 is CASKGQAKLGYTF. CDR3 nucleotides: TGTGCCAGCAAGGGACAGGCGAAGTTGGGCTACACCTTC.

The rearrangement joins TRBV9 to TRBJ2-3; possible D gene TRBD2, 6 bases. This CDR3 has 15 amino acids. V lost 1 base to trimming and J lost 2 bases, with 11 bases between them. From germline, CDR1 is SGDLS and CDR2 YYNGEE. As DNA, the CDR3 is TGTGCCAGCAGCGTACAGGGACTTTTCACAGATACGCAGTATTTT. This gives the protein CASSVQGLFTDTQYF.

This clonotype was found many times. The chain couples TRBV5-1 to TRBJ1-5; no firm D call. V lost 3 bases and J 4 bases, leaving 8 bases between the germline ends. The CDR3 covers 13 residues. Germline lookup yields CDR1 SGHRS and CDR2 YFSETQ. The CDR3 loop is CASSSKPNQPQHF. In DNA form, the CDR3 reads TGCGCCAGCAGCTCAAAGCCTAATCAGCCCCAGCATTTT.

There are a few counts of this clonotype. The rearrangement links TRBV3-1 to TRBJ2-5; perhaps D is TRBD1 or TRBD2 (7 bases each). The V end lost 5 bases, the J end lost 2 bases, and 12 bases lay between the germline ends. The CDR3 is made up of 14 amino acids. CDR1 is LGHDT, CDR2 YNNKEL, per germline (reference sequence). The CDR3 spells CASSNRGGQETQYF. In DNA, the CDR3 is TGTGCCAGCAGCAACAGGGGAGGGCAAGAGACCCAGTACTTC.

Only a few counts were recorded for this clonotype. V is TRBV6-6 and J is TRBJ1-6, with D unresolved. Germline CDR1 and CDR2: MNHNY and SVGAGI (reference sequence). V lost 2 bases, J lost 17 bases, and 13 bases lay in between. The CDR3 sequence is 12 residues long. The DNA of the CDR3 is TGTGCCAGCAGTTACCGCCTTGGGTTTTTCCACTTT. Translation: CASSYRLGFFHF.

The chain has TRBV9 and TRBJ2-3; no clear D. V was clipped by 1 base and J by 2 bases, with 8 bases between them. The CDR3 loop spans 14 amino acids. Germline V gene lookup returns CDR1 SGDLS and CDR2 YYNGEE. The CDR3 DNA is TGTGCCAGCAGCGTATCCTCTATCACAGATACGCAGTATTTT. Amino acid sequence: CASSVSSITDTQYF.

In regard to this clonotype: This may come from a read error, since a much larger clone is one base off. J is TRBJ2-2 and V is TRBV20-1; unclear D gene. The CDR3 spans 12 residues. CDR1 DFQATT and CDR2 SNEGSKA come from the germline V gene (reference sequence). The V and J ends lost 3 bases and 1 base respectively, with 3 bases between them. CDR3 protein: CSASGNTGELFF. The CDR3 region has the DNA TGCAGTGCTAGCGGGAACACCGGGGAGCTGTTTTTT.

V is TRBV5-1 and J is TRBJ2-2; the match to TRBD2 covers 7 bases. Germline assignment: CDR1 SGHRS and CDR2 YFSETQ. The CDR3 runs 17 residues. With V trimmed by 0 bases and J by 5 bases, 10 bases remained unmatched. The CDR3, as DNA: TGCGCCAGCAGCTTGGGGGCTAGCGGCCCCAAAACCGGGGAGCTGTTTTTT. Its protein product is CASSLGASGPKTGELFF.

This clonotype was observed a handful of times. The V call is TRBV2, the J call TRBJ1-6; D not certain. Per germline, CDR1 SNHLY and CDR2 FYNNEI. V was clipped by 6 bases and J by 7 bases, with 13 bases between them. CDR3 length: 14 residues. CDR3 sequence reads: CASSPENANSPLHF. The CDR3 DNA reads as TGTGCCAGCAGCCCGGAGAACGCGAATTCACCCCTCCACTTT.

CDR3 sequence reads: CSANTGSEQYF. In nucleotides, the CDR3 is TGCAGTGCTAACACAGGGAGCGAGCAGTACTTC. The chain carries TRBV20-1 and TRBJ2-7, with D maybe TRBD1 (6 bases). With 4 bases removed from V and 6 bases from J, the gap between germline ends came to 10 bases. Germline V gives CDR1 DFQATT, CDR2 SNEGSKA (reference sequence). CDR3 length equals 11 residues.

In its sample, this clonotype was seen many times. This rearrangement joins TRBV7-2 to TRBJ2-1; 9 bases line up with TRBD1. The CDR3 has 13 amino acids. Germline V gives CDR1 SGHTA, CDR2 FQGNSA. With 10 bases clipped from V and 1 base from J, the junction kept 2 bases outside the gene matches. This CDR3 is CATGTGSYNEQFF. DNA for the CDR3: TGTGCCACCGGGACAGGGTCCTACAATGAGCAGTTCTTC.

Details on this clonotype: The junction departs from the called germline gene at one end, perhaps through a read error. The CDR3 DNA sequence: TGCTGTGCTAGAGTAGTGTCGGGGACGGGCTACAATGAGCAGTTCTTC. This encodes CCARVVSGTGYNEQFF. J is TRBJ2-1 and V is TRBV20-1; D is possibly TRBD1 or TRBD2 (5 bases each). The CDR3 has 16 amino acids. CDR1 is DFQATT and CDR2 is SNEGSKA in the germline V gene (reference sequence).

This clonotype was picked up a small number of times. Here the CDR3 reads CASSEGLAVGTQYF. The CDR3 DNA sequence: TGTGCCAGCAGTGAGGGACTAGCAGTGGGGACCCAGTACTTC. This chain connects TRBV6-1 to TRBJ2-5, with 9 bases fitting TRBD2. V was clipped by 3 bases and J by 7 bases; unmatched bases: 6. Germline V gene sequence: CDR1 MNHNS, CDR2 SASEGT. This CDR3 is 14 amino acids long.